Here is one T cell receptor beta chain with its context. Its cognate antigen is unknown. Trimming took 6 bases from V and 4 from J, leaving 17 bases between them. The CDR3 consists of 15 residues. Germline CDR1 and CDR2: SNHLY and FYNNEI. This record comes from a study of cytomegalovirus exposure and HLA in healthy donors. The PCR contained 60 Vbeta and 13 Jbeta primers. TCRdb keeps only in-frame clones here, not all; method: immunoSEQ multiplex PCR. The sample has about 90,000 clones, roughly 60% seen once; the top ten hold about 5%. Overall study findings and caveats: TRBV6-2, TRBV6-3 and some other V segments were excluded as indistinguishable. A link between a missense DCLRE1C variant and TCR beta V- and J-gene trimming emerged from a later analysis.

The sequenced sample was PBMCs. This rearrangement joins TRBV2 to TRBJ2-3; D might be TRBD2 (6 bases). The receptor comes from a woman aged 30 to 39 in good health and CMV-seropositive. CDR3 coding DNA: TGTGCCAGCAGCTTTGGCGCAGCGGGCCCAGATACGCAGTATTTT. Its translation: CASSFGAAGPDTQYF.